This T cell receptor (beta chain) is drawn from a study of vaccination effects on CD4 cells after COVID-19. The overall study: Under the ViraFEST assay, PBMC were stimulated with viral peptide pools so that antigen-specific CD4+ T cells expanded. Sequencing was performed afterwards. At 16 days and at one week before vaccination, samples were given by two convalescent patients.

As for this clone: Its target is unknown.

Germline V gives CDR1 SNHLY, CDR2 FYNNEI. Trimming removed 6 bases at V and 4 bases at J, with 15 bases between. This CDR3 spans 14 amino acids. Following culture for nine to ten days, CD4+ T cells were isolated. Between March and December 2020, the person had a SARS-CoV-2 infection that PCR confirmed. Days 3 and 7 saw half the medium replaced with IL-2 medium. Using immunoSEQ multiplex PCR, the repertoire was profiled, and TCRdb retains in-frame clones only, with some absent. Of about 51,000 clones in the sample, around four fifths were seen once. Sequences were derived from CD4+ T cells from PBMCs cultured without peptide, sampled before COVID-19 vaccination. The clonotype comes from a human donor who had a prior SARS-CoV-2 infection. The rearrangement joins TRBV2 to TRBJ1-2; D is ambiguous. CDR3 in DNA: TGTGCCAGCAGGGTCTCCGGGCTAGGCTATGGCTACACCTTC. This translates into CASRVSGLGYGYTF.